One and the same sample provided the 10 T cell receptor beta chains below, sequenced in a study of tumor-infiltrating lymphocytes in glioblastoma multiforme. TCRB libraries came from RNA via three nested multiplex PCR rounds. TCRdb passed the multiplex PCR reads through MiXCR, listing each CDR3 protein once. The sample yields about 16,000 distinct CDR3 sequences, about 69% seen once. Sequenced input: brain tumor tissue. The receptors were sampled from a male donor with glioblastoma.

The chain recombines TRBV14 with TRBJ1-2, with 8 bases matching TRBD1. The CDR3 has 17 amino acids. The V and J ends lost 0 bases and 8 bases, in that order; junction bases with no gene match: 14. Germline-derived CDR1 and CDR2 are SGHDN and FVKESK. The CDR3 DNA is TGTGCCAGCAGCCAAGATCTCAATTCAGGGGGCGGAAGAGGCTACACCTTC. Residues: CASSQDLNSGGGRGYTF.

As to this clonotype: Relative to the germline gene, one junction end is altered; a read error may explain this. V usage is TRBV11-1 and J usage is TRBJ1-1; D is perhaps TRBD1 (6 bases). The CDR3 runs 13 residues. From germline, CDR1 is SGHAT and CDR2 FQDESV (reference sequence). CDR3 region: CASSLARDTEAFF. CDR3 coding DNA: TGTGCCAGCAGCCTCGCCCGGGACACCGAAGCTTTCTTT.

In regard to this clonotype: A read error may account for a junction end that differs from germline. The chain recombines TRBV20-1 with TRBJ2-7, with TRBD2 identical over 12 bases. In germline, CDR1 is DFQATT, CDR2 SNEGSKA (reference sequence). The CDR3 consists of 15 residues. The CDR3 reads CNVRGLAGGLYEQHF. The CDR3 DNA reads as TGCAATGTTAGAGGGCTAGCGGGAGGGTTGTACGAGCAGCACTTC.

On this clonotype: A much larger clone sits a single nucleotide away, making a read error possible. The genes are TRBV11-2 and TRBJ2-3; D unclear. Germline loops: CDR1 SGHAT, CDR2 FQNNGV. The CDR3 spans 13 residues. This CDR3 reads CASSLRPTETQYF. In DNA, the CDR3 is TGTGCCAGCAGCCTCCGACCCACAGAAACGCAGTATTTT.

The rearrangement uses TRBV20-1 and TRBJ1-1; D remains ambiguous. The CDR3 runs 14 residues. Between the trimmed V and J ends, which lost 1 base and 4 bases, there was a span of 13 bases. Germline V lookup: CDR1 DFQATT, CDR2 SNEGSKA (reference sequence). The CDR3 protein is CSARAPRGGTEAFF. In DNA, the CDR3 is TGCAGTGCTAGAGCTCCCCGGGGTGGCACTGAAGCTTTCTTT.

CDR3 nucleotides: TGTGCCAGCAGTTTGCTAGCGGGGTACGATACGCAGTATTTT. This translates into CASSLLAGYDTQYF. J is TRBJ2-3 and V is TRBV28, with 9 nucleotides matching TRBD2. The CDR3 sequence is 14 residues long. J lost 6 bases, V lost 3 bases, and 4 bases had no gene match. From germline, CDR1 is MDHEN and CDR2 SYDVKM.

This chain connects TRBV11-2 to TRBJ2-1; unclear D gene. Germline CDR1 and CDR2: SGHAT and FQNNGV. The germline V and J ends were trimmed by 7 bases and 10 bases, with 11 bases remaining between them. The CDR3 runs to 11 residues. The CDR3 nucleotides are TGTGCCAGCAACTCCGCCCACGAGCAGTTCTTC. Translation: CASNSAHEQFF.

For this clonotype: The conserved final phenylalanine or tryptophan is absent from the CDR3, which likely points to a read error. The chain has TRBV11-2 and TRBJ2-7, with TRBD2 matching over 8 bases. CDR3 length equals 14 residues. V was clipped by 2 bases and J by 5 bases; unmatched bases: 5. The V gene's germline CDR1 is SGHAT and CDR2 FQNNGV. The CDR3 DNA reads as TGTGCCAGCAGCTTACCAGCGGGGGAAGACGAGCAGTACCTC. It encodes CASSLPAGEDEQYL.

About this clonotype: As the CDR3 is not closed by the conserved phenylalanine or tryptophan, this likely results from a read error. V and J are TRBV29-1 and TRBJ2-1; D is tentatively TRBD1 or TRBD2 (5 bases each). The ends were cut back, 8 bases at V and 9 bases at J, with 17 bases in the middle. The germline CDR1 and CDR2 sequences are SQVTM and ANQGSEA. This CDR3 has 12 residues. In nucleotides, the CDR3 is TGCAGCATTGGGGGTTTCAACACTGAGCAGTTCTCC. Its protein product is CSIGGFNTEQFS.

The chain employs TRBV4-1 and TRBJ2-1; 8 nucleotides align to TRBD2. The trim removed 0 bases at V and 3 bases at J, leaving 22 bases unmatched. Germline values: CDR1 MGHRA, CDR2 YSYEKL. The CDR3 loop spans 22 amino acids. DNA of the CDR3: TGCGCCAGCAGCCAAGAATCCCAAACTAGCGGAACGTCCGGAGGGCTCTACAATGAGCAGTTCTTC. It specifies CASSQESQTSGTSGGLYNEQFF.